The T cell receptor beta chain described here comes from a study of blood T cell repertoires in COVID-19. Study information: PBMCs, B-cell-depleted T cells, or T cells provided the cDNA or gDNA that made up the material.

Method: immunoSEQ multiplex PCR; TCRdb's copy keeps in-frame clones and lacks some. The sample includes approximately 110,000 clones, approximately 76% of them seen just once. Trimming cost V 4 bases and J 1 base, with 11 bases left between them. Germline CDR1 reads SGHTA; CDR2 reads FQGNSA. The CDR3 totals 15 residues. This TCR was recovered from a woman in her 70s with acute or convalescent COVID-19. V usage is TRBV7-2 and J usage is TRBJ1-5; no clear D gene. Sample: peripheral blood. The DNA for the CDR3 is TGTGCCAGCAGCTACGGGTCGGGAAGCAATCAGCCCCAGCATTTT. This translates into CASSYGSGSNQPQHF.